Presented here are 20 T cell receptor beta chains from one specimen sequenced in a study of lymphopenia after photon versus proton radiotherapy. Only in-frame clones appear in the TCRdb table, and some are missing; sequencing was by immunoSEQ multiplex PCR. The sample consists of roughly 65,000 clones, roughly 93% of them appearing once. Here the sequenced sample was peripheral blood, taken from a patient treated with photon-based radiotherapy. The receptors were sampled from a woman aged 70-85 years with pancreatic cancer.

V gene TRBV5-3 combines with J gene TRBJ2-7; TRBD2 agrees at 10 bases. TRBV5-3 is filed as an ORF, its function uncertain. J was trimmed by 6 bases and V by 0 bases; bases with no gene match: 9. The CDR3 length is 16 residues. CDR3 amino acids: CARSLVGLAERGEQYF. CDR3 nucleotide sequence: TGTGCCAGAAGCTTGGTAGGACTAGCGGAGAGGGGCGAGCAGTACTTC.

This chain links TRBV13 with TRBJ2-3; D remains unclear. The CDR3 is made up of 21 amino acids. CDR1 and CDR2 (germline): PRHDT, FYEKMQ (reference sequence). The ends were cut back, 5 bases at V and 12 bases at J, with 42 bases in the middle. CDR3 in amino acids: CASSTLNPLDTTSILTYQQYF. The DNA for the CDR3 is TGTGCCAGCAGCACCCTAAACCCCCTAGACACTACATCTATTTTAACCTATCAACAGTATTTT.

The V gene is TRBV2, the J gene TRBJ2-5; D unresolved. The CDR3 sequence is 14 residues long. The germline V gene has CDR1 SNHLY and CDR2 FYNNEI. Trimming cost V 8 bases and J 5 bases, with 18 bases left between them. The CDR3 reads CASSAARPEETQYF. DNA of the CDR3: TGTGCCAGCTCCGCGGCTCGGCCGGAGGAGACCCAGTACTTC.

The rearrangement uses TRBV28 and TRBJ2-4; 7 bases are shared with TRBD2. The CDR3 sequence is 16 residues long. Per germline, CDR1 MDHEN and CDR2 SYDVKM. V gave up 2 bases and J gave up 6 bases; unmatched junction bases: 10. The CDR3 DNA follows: TGTGCCAGCAGTTTAAATGTCGGCCGCGGGGGAAACATTCAGTACTTC. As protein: CASSLNVGRGGNIQYF.

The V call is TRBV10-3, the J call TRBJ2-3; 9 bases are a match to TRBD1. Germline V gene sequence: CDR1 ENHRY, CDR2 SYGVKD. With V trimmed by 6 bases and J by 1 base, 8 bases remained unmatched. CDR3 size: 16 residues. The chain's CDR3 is CAIRGQGEIGTDTQYF. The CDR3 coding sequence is TGTGCCATCAGGGGACAGGGTGAAATCGGCACAGATACGCAGTATTTT.

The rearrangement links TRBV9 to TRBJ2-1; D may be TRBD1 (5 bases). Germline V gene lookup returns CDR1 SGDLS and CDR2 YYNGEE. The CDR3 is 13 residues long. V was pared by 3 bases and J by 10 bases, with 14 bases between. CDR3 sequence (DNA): TGTGCCAGCAGCGGGGGCGGCCGCGGCGAGCAGTTCTTC. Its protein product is CASSGGGRGEQFF.

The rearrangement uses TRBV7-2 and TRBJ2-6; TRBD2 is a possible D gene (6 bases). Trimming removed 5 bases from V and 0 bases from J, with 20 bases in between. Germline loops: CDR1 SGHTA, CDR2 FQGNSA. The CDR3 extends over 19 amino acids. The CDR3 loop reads CASSPQVAALPSGANVLTF. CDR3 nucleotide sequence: TGTGCCAGCAGCCCGCAAGTAGCGGCTCTCCCCTCTGGGGCCAACGTCCTGACTTTC.

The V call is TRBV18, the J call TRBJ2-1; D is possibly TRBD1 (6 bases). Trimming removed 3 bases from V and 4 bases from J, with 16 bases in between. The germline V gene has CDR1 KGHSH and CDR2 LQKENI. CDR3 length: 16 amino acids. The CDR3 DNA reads TGTGCCAGCTCACCGCTAACAGGGTTGAAGTACAATGAGCAGTTCTTC. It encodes CASSPLTGLKYNEQFF.

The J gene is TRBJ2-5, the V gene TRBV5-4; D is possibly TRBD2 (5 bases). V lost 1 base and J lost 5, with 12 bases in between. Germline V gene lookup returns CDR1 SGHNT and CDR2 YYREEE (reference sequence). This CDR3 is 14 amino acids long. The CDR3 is CASSLWEMGETQYF. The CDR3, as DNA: TGTGCCAGCAGCTTGTGGGAGATGGGGGAGACCCAGTACTTC.

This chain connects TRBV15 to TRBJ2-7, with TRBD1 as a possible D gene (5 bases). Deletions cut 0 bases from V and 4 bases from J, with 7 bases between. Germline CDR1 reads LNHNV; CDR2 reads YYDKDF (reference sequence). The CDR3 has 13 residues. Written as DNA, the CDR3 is TGTGCCACCAGCAGAGATACAGGTTACGAGCAGTACTTC. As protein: CATSRDTGYEQYF.

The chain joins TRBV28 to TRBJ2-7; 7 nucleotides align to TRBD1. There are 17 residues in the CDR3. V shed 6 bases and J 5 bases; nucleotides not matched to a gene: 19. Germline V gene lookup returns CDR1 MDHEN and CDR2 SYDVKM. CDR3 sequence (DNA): TGTGCCAGCAGCACAATGTACCTGACAGGGCTATTGAACGAGCAGTACTTC. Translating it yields CASSTMYLTGLLNEQYF.

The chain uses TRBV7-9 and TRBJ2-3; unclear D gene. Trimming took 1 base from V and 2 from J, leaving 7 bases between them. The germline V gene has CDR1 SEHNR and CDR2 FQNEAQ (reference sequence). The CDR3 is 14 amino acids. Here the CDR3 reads CASSLDRYTDTQYF. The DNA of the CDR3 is TGTGCCAGCAGCTTAGACAGATACACAGATACGCAGTATTTT.

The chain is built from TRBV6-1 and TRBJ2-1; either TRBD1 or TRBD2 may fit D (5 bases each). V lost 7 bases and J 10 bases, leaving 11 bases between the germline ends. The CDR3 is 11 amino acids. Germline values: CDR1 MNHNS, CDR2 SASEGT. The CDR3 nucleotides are TGTGCCAGCACCCTTGAGGGGGAGCAGTTCTTC. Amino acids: CASTLEGEQFF.

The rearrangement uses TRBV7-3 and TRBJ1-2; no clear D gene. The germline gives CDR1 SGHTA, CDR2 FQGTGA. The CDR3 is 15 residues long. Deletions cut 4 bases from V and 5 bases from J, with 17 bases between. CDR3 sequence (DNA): TGTGCCAGCAGCTACAGCAATTCCCCGACATATGGCTACACCTTC. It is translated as CASSYSNSPTYGYTF.

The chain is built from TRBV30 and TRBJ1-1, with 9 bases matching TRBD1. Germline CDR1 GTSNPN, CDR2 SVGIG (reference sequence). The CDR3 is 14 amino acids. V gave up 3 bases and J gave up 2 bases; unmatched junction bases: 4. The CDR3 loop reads CAWRGTGRNTEAFF. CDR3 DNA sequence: TGTGCCTGGAGAGGGACAGGGAGAAACACTGAAGCTTTCTTT.

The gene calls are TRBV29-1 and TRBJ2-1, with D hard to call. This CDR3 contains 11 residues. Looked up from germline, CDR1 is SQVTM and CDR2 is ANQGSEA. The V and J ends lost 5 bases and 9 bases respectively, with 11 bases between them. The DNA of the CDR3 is TGCAGCGTTAATAGGGTTTCTGAGCAGTTCTTC. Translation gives CSVNRVSEQFF.

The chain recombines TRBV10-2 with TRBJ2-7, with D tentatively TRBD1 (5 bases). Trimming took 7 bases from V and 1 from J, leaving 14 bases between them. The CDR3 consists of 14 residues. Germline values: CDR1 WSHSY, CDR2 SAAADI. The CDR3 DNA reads TGCGCCAGCACCCCCTGGGGCTCTTCCTACGAGCAGTACTTC. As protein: CASTPWGSSYEQYF.

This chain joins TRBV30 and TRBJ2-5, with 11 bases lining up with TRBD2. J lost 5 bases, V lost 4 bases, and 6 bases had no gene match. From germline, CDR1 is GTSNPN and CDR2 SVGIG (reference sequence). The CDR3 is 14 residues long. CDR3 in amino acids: CAWKLAGGIETQYF. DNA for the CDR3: TGTGCCTGGAAATTAGCGGGAGGGATTGAGACCCAGTACTTC.

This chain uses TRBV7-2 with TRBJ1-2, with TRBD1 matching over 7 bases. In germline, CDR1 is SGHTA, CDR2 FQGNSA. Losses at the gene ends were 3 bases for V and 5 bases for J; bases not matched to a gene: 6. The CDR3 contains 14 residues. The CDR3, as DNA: TGTGCCAGCAGCTTCAGCGGGACAGAGTATGGCTACACCTTC. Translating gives CASSFSGTEYGYTF.

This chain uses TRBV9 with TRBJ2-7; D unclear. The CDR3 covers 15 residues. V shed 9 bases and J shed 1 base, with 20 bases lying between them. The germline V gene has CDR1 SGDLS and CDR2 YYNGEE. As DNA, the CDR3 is TGTGCCACCCCCGACCCCATTCCGGGTTCCTACGAGCAGTACTTC. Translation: CATPDPIPGSYEQYF.